Reported below is one TCR beta chain. Its antigen remains unknown. This sample is part of a study of cytomegalovirus exposure and HLA in healthy donors. Study observations and caveats: TCR association rates varied by HLA locus in a later analysis, with DRB1 highest and HLA-C lowest. Later analysis found that TCR beta chains associated with HLA were more clonally expanded than other, equally common chains. It was 164 TCR beta chains that were listed as cytomegalovirus-associated.

The primer mix had 60 Vbeta and 13 Jbeta primers. Assay used: immunoSEQ multiplex PCR; TCRdb lists only in-frame clones, some missing. The sample carries 40,000 to 55,000 clones, 72% recorded once. This clonotype was sampled from a woman between 45 and 60 years old in good health and CMV-seronegative. The sequenced sample consisted of PBMCs.

The CDR3 loop is CASSLIVAMSLEKLFF. The DNA for the CDR3 is TGTGCCAGCAGCTTAATTGTCGCGATGTCTCTCGAAAAACTGTTTTTT. V usage is TRBV7-9 and J usage is TRBJ1-4; D not certain. The germline V and J ends were trimmed by 2 bases and 8 bases, with 18 bases remaining between them. The CDR3 has 16 amino acids. From germline, CDR1 is SEHNR and CDR2 FQNEAQ (reference sequence).